This T cell receptor (beta chain) was sequenced for a study of blood T cells in healthy people across ages. Study-level findings and limits: Long-lived donors exceeded aged donors in naive CD4+ cells and diversity.

From germline, CDR1 is DFQATT and CDR2 SNEGSKA (reference sequence). The ends lost 0 bases at V and 2 bases at J; junction bases unmatched: 12. There are 18 residues in the CDR3. Points on this clonotype: Antigen unknown.

Together with a sample-barcoded 5' primer, a J-beta primer mix was included in a second PCR lasting roughly 6 to 12 cycles. Each CDR3 protein is one row after TCRdb ran MiXCR on the 5' RACE reads. The sample consists of 750,000 to 950,000 distinct CDR3 sequences, roughly 25% of them appearing once. Every participating donor contributed about 10 milliliters of peripheral blood through a draw. The same data also went into a second study, on T cells of mothers and their children. That source adds: For the second PCR, the M1S primer put in sample barcodes and 2-4 random nucleotides.

The chain joins TRBV20-1 to TRBJ2-3; the match to TRBD2 covers 9 bases. The source is a boy under 18 in good health. Sequencing was performed on blood. DNA for the CDR3: TGCAGTGCTAGAGATCGGGTTAGCGGGGGCTCATTCACAGATACGCAGTATTTT. This gives the protein CSARDRVSGGSFTDTQYF.